This TCR beta chain is from a study of cytomegalovirus exposure and HLA in healthy donors. Germline trimming cut 2 bases from V and 3 bases from J; bases unmatched to any gene: 7. This CDR3 comprises 15 residues. The germline V gene has CDR1 SGHRS and CDR2 YFSETQ. Primers for the PCR totalled 60 Vbeta and 13 Jbeta. Sequenced by immunoSEQ multiplex PCR; TCRdb stores in-frame clones only, minus some. The sample lists some 150,000 clones; nearly 80% were seen once. Input material: PBMCs. This clonotype was sampled from a man aged 40-55 years in good health and CMV-seropositive. The chain recombines TRBV5-1 with TRBJ2-7, with 8 bases identical to TRBD2. As DNA, the CDR3 is TGCGCCAGCAGCTTTACTAGCGGCGGAGGCTACGAGCAGTACTTC. Residues: CASSFTSGGGYEQYF.